These 30 T cell receptor beta chains were sequenced from one sample in a study of beta chain features in type 1 diabetes. Whole-study findings and limits: Shorter TCRB CDR3s, moderately but significantly so, marked every one of the four CD4+ subsets in Type 1 diabetes patients.

These receptors are not linked to any known antigen. The sequenced template was cDNA made from the entire isolated RNA. The protocol was immunoSEQ multiplex PCR, while the TCRdb copy is restricted to in-frame clones and leaves out a portion. Here the sample spans around 690,000 clones, 9.5% to 15% being singletons. The sequencing input was naive CD4+ T cells from blood. These receptors all stem from a man aged 25-40 years with type 1 diabetes.

This clone turned up a few times. V and J are TRBV30 and TRBJ2-3, with D possibly being TRBD1 or TRBD2 (5 bases each). Germline V lookup: CDR1 GTSNPN, CDR2 SVGIG (reference sequence). The V and J ends lost 2 bases and 1 base respectively, with 16 bases between them. The CDR3 has 16 amino acids. The CDR3 sequence is CAWSWGRTGRTDTQYF. CDR3 nucleotides: TGTGCCTGGAGTTGGGGACGGACGGGGCGCACAGATACGCAGTATTTT. Supplemented by reference TRBV30 and TRBJ2-3, the full variable domain reads SQTIHQWPATLVQPVGSPLSLECTVEGTSNPNLYWYRQAAGRGLQLLFYSVGIGQISSEVPQNLSASRPQDRQFILSSKKLLLSDSGFYLCAWSWGRTGRTDTQYFGPGTRLTVL.

This clone appeared a few times. The chain has TRBV14 and TRBJ1-2, with D unresolved. Trimming pared 4 bases from V and 0 bases from J, leaving 6 bases between. The CDR3 length is 13 residues. CDR1 SGHDN and CDR2 FVKESK come from the germline V gene. The DNA of the CDR3 is TGTGCCAGCAGCCGCGGGGCTAACTATGGCTACACCTTC. Translation: CASSRGANYGYTF.

This clone occurred a few times. The gene calls are TRBV2 and TRBJ2-1; a weak D match, TRBD2 (5 bases). This CDR3 region has 12 residues. The V end was cut by 7 bases, the J end by 4 bases, with 8 bases between. Germline CDR1 SNHLY, CDR2 FYNNEI. CDR3 in amino acids: CASKLEYNEQFF. The CDR3 bases are TGTGCCAGCAAACTAGAGTACAATGAGCAGTTCTTC.

The CDR3 protein is CASSLAPGGLYQETQYF. CDR3 DNA sequence: TGCGCCAGCAGCTTGGCGCCGGGGGGCTTGTACCAAGAGACCCAGTACTTC. This sequence joins TRBV5-1 and TRBJ2-5, with TRBD2 as a possible D gene (7 bases). The V end was cut by 0 bases, the J end by 0 bases, with 15 bases between. CDR1 is SGHRS and CDR2 is YFSETQ in the germline V gene. The CDR3 is 17 residues long.

This clone was seen a few times. The DNA of the CDR3 is TGCGCCAGCAGCCCCCAGACTACTCCAACCACAGATACGCAGTATTTT. Translated, it gives CASSPQTTPTTDTQYF. The rearrangement uses TRBV5-1 and TRBJ2-3, with D possibly matching TRBD2 (5 bases). Germline CDR1 SGHRS, CDR2 YFSETQ. Trimming pared 4 bases from V and 2 bases from J, leaving 17 bases between. This CDR3 contains 16 residues.

CDR3: CASSQPDFHEQYF. DNA for the CDR3: TGCGCCAGCAGTCAACCGGACTTCCACGAGCAGTACTTC. V gene TRBV23-1 combines with J gene TRBJ2-7; D perhaps matches TRBD2 (5 bases). TRBV23-1 is sorted into the ORF group, with uncertain function. With 2 bases removed from V and 5 bases from J, the gap between germline ends came to 10 bases. The CDR3 covers 13 residues.

This clone was counted a few times. The CDR3 sequence: CATSREGRASEAFF. As DNA, the CDR3 is TGTGCCACCAGCAGAGAGGGCAGGGCCTCTGAAGCTTTCTTT. The gene calls are TRBV15 and TRBJ1-1, with D maybe TRBD1 (5 bases). V was trimmed by 0 bases and J by 6 bases, leaving 11 bases between them. The CDR3 has 14 residues. Germline CDR1 reads LNHNV; CDR2 reads YYDKDF (reference sequence). Variable domain in full (rest from reference TRBV15 and TRBJ1-1): DAMVIQNPRYQVTQFGKPVTLSCSQTLNHNVMYWYQQKSSQAPKLLFHYYDKDFNNEADTPDNFQSRRPNTSFCFLDIRSPGLGDTAMYLCATSREGRASEAFFGQGTRLTVV.

This clone was picked up a small number of times. The chain uses TRBV12-5 and TRBJ2-3; D ambiguous. V dropped 2 bases and J dropped 0 bases, with 12 bases sitting between them. CDR1 is LGHNT and CDR2 is FRNRAP in the germline V gene. The CDR3 has 16 amino acids. CDR3 residues: CASGLFRQTSTDTQYF. CDR3 sequence (DNA): TGTGCTAGTGGTTTGTTCCGGCAGACTAGCACAGATACGCAGTATTTT.

This clone was seen only a few times. The chain is built from TRBV30 and TRBJ1-5, with D possibly matching TRBD1 (5 bases). Germline CDR1 and CDR2: GTSNPN and SVGIG (reference sequence). The CDR3 spans 13 residues. Deletions cut 3 bases from V and 8 bases from J, with 14 bases between. The CDR3 DNA is TGTGCCTGGAGCACCGGGACGGCAAAGCCCCAGCATTTT. Protein sequence: CAWSTGTAKPQHF.

This clone occurred a few times. The J gene is TRBJ2-7, the V gene TRBV6-6; D is unresolved. With 6 bases removed from V and 0 bases from J, the gap between germline ends came to 12 bases. CDR1 MNHNY and CDR2 SVGAGI come from the germline V gene (reference sequence). The CDR3 runs to 14 residues. The CDR3 sequence: CASSPQWGSYEQYF. In DNA form, the CDR3 reads TGTGCCAGCAGCCCTCAGTGGGGCTCCTACGAGCAGTACTTC.

The CDR3 is CASSVDDTEAFF. CDR3 nucleotides: TGTGCCAGCAGCGTAGATGACACTGAAGCTTTCTTT. The chain joins TRBV9 to TRBJ1-1; no reliable D call. Trimming shortened V by 0 bases and J by 3 bases, and 3 bases separated the two germline ends. The germline V gene has CDR1 SGDLS and CDR2 YYNGEE. CDR3 length: 12 residues. Using reference TRBV9 and TRBJ1-1 for the parts outside the CDR3, the full variable domain is DSGVTQTPKHLITATGQRVTLRCSPRSGDLSVYWYQQSLDQGLQFLIQYYNGEERAKGNILERFSAQQFPDLHSELNLSSLELGDSALYFCASSVDDTEAFFGQGTRLTVV.

The rearrangement links TRBV15 to TRBJ1-5, with D possibly TRBD1 on 5 matching bases. There are 15 residues in the CDR3. Germline V gene sequence: CDR1 LNHNV, CDR2 YYDKDF (reference sequence). With 8 bases removed from V and 4 bases from J, the gap between germline ends came to 18 bases. CDR3 in amino acids: CATCGGLGTNQPQHF. The CDR3 DNA follows: TGTGCCACCTGCGGGGGACTTGGCACTAATCAGCCCCAGCATTTT.

This clone was picked up a small number of times. V gene TRBV6-6 combines with J gene TRBJ2-7; the match to TRBD1 covers 7 bases. Trimming took 8 bases from V and 0 from J; bases not matched to a gene: 10. There are 15 residues in the CDR3. The germline V gene has CDR1 MNHNY and CDR2 SVGAGI (reference sequence). CDR3 region: CASSFPGTASYEQYF. The CDR3 DNA follows: TGTGCCAGCTCTTTCCCCGGGACAGCCTCCTACGAGCAGTACTTC.

This clone was observed a few times. The chain recombines TRBV7-2 with TRBJ2-3; D uncertain. The V end lost 5 bases, the J end lost 2 bases, and 20 bases lay between the germline ends. The length of the CDR3 is 17 residues. Per germline, CDR1 SGHTA and CDR2 FQGNSA. The CDR3 nucleotides are TGTGCCAGCAGCCTTAACAACTATCTTCGATACACAGATACGCAGTATTTT. Residues: CASSLNNYLRYTDTQYF.

This clone turned up a few times. CDR3 nucleotide sequence: TGTGCCAGCGACCGGGACAGGGGAAGGGGAGCTTTCTTT. Translated, it gives CASDRDRGRGAFF. V is TRBV2 and J is TRBJ1-1; TRBD1 aligns across 10 bases. Germline CDR1 and CDR2: SNHLY and FYNNEI. V shed 8 bases and J 10 bases; nucleotides not matched to a gene: 10. The CDR3 covers 13 residues. Drawing the rest from reference TRBV2 and TRBJ1-1, the complete variable domain is EPEVTQTPSHQVTQMGQEVILRCVPISNHLYFYWYRQILGQKVEFLVSFYNNEISEKSEIFDDQFSVERPDGSNFTLKIRSTKLEDSAMYFCASDRDRGRGAFFGQGTRLTVV.

The rearrangement links TRBV7-6 to TRBJ2-3; 7 bases map to TRBD2. The CDR3 spans 15 residues. The junction had 10 bases not matched to a gene; V was cut back by 5 bases and J by 5 bases. CDR1 SGHVS and CDR2 FNYEAQ come from the germline V gene. The CDR3 loop reads CASSVSTSFGDTQYF. In DNA, the CDR3 is TGTGCCAGCAGCGTCTCGACTAGCTTTGGAGATACGCAGTATTTT. The full variable domain, with the rest looked up from reference TRBV7-6 and TRBJ2-3, is GAGVSQSPRYKVTKRGQDVALRCDPISGHVSLYWYRQALGQGPEFLTYFNYEAQQDKSGLPNDRFSAERPEGSISTLTIQRTEQRDSAMYRCASSVSTSFGDTQYFGPGTRLTVL.

This rearrangement joins TRBV20-1 to TRBJ2-1; perhaps TRBD2 as D (6 bases). With 2 bases removed from V and 12 bases from J, the gap between germline ends came to 11 bases. CDR1 and CDR2 (germline): DFQATT, SNEGSKA (reference sequence). The CDR3 totals 11 residues. CDR3 sequence reads: CSARRGAGQFF. The DNA of the CDR3 is TGCAGTGCTAGACGCGGGGCCGGGCAGTTCTTC.

This clone was detected a few times. V and J are TRBV30 and TRBJ1-2; 12 nucleotides match TRBD1. The V gene end was trimmed by 7 bases and the J gene end by 4 bases; junction bases not matched to a gene: 1. The CDR3 covers 12 residues. Per germline, CDR1 GTSNPN and CDR2 SVGIG (reference sequence). Written as DNA, the CDR3 is TGTGCCTTGGGACAGGGGGCCTATGGCTACACCTTC. Translation gives CALGQGAYGYTF.

This clone was seen a few times. The V gene is TRBV5-1, the J gene TRBJ2-7, with TRBD2 matching over 11 bases. The germline V gene encodes CDR1 SGHRS and CDR2 YFSETQ. The CDR3 is made up of 15 amino acids. The V segment lost 1 base and the J segment 4 bases; nucleotides outside the gene matches: 4. For the CDR3, the DNA is TGCGCCAGCAGCTTGTCACCTAGCGGGGGGTACGAGCAGTACTTC. Its translation is CASSLSPSGGYEQYF. Together with reference TRBV5-1 and TRBJ2-7, the CDR3 gives the full variable domain: KAGVTQTPRYLIKTRGQQVTLSCSPISGHRSVSWYQQTPGQGLQFLFEYFSETQRNKGNFPGRFSGRQFSNSRSEMNVSTLELGDSALYLCASSLSPSGGYEQYFGPGTRLTVT.

V is TRBV14 and J is TRBJ2-3; D is possibly TRBD1 or TRBD2 (5 bases each). Looked up from germline, CDR1 is SGHDN and CDR2 is FVKESK. This CDR3 has 12 amino acids. The germline V and J ends were trimmed by 1 base and 12 bases, with 11 bases remaining between them. CDR3 nucleotides: TGTGCCAGCAGCCAAGCGGCAGGGAGACAGTATTTT. Protein product: CASSQAAGRQYF.

The rearrangement joins TRBV6-5 to TRBJ1-6, with 7 positions matching TRBD1. The trim removed 6 bases at V and 7 bases at J, leaving 6 bases unmatched. CDR1 and CDR2 from the germline V gene are MNHEY and SVGAGI. The CDR3 extends over 14 amino acids. The CDR3 DNA follows: TGTGCCAGCAGGACACAGGGGAAGAATTCACCCCTCCACTTT. Protein product: CASRTQGKNSPLHF.

This chain connects TRBV5-6 to TRBJ1-2, with D possibly TRBD1 on 6 matching bases. The CDR3 runs to 15 residues. Germline V lookup: CDR1 SGHDT, CDR2 YYEEEE. Trimming removed 0 bases at V and 4 bases at J, with 13 bases between. The CDR3 loop is CASSLGQVLFYGYTF. CDR3 coding DNA: TGTGCCAGCAGCTTGGGACAGGTTCTCTTCTATGGCTACACCTTC. Using reference TRBV5-6 and TRBJ1-2 for the parts outside the CDR3, the full variable domain is DAGVTQSPTHLIKTRGQQVTLRCSPKSGHDTVSWYQQALGQGPQFIFQYYEEEERQRGNFPDRFSGHQFPNYSSELNVNALLLGDSALYLCASSLGQVLFYGYTFGSGTRLTVV.

The rearrangement links TRBV7-2 to TRBJ1-2; unclear D gene. This CDR3 comprises 12 residues. V lost 8 bases to trimming and J lost 6 bases, with 13 bases between them. The germline CDR1 and CDR2 sequences are SGHTA and FQGNSA. The CDR3 coding sequence is TGTGCCAGCCGTGAGGTTGGGGATGGCTACACCTTC. This encodes CASREVGDGYTF.

J is TRBJ2-3 and V is TRBV7-9; maybe TRBD1 (6 bases). The CDR3 runs to 16 residues. Germline CDR1 reads SEHNR; CDR2 reads FQNEAQ (reference sequence). Trimming took 5 bases from V and 3 from J, leaving 18 bases between them. The CDR3 sequence is CASSPQGPATTDTQYF. In DNA form, the CDR3 reads TGTGCCAGCAGCCCCCAGGGGCCCGCGACTACAGATACGCAGTATTTT.

The table lists this clone with a few counts. The chain uses TRBV7-2 and TRBJ2-4; 9 positions agree with TRBD2. The CDR3 extends over 15 amino acids. The germline CDR1 and CDR2 sequences are SGHTA and FQGNSA. V lost 5 bases, J lost 9 bases, and 11 bases stayed unmatched. The CDR3, as DNA: TGTGCCAGCAGCACTTCCGGGACTAGCACCCCCATTCAGTACTTC. Its translation is CASSTSGTSTPIQYF.

This clone was seen a handful of times. V usage is TRBV25-1 and J usage is TRBJ1-2; 8 bases map to TRBD1. CDR1 is MGHDK, CDR2 SYGVNS, per germline. The ends lost 3 bases at V and 6 bases at J; junction bases unmatched: 9. The CDR3 totals 15 residues. CDR3 DNA: TGTGCCAGCAGTGACCCAGGACAGGGATCCCATGGCTACACCTTC. This gives the protein CASSDPGQGSHGYTF.

The gene calls are TRBV7-3 and TRBJ2-2, with TRBD1 identical over 7 bases. The CDR3 sequence is 15 residues long. CDR1 and CDR2 from the germline V gene are SGHTA and FQGTGA. Trimming at V came to 3 bases and at J to 3 bases, leaving 4 bases not matched to a gene. CDR3 bases: TGTGCCAGCAGCTTGGACAGGAGCTACACCGGGGAGCTGTTTTTT. It translates to CASSLDRSYTGELFF.

This chain connects TRBV7-9 to TRBJ2-7; the D gene is possibly TRBD1 (6 bases). Germline V CDR1 and CDR2: SEHNR, FQNEAQ (reference sequence). The CDR3 has 17 residues. Deletions cut 0 bases from V and 4 bases from J, with 19 bases between. The CDR3 spells CASSLASVITGSYEQYF. The CDR3 DNA sequence: TGTGCCAGCAGCTTAGCGTCGGTTATTACAGGGTCATACGAGCAGTACTTC.

The sample holds a few counts of this clone. The genes are TRBV5-1 and TRBJ2-3, with 10 bases matching TRBD2. CDR3 size: 15 residues. The J segment lost 5 bases and the V segment lost 0 bases, leaving 3 bases of the junction unmatched. CDR1 and CDR2 (germline): SGHRS, YFSETQ. The CDR3 DNA sequence: TGCGCCAGCAGCTTGGGTAGCGGGGGGCAAGATACGCAGTATTTT. Protein product: CASSLGSGGQDTQYF.

J is TRBJ1-2 and V is TRBV5-6; 7 bases match TRBD1. Trimming removed 7 bases from V and 3 bases from J; junction bases left unmatched: 3. CDR3 size: 12 residues. Germline loops: CDR1 SGHDT, CDR2 YYEEEE. The CDR3 sequence: CASAGQHYGYTF. CDR3 coding DNA: TGTGCCAGCGCGGGACAGCACTATGGCTACACCTTC.